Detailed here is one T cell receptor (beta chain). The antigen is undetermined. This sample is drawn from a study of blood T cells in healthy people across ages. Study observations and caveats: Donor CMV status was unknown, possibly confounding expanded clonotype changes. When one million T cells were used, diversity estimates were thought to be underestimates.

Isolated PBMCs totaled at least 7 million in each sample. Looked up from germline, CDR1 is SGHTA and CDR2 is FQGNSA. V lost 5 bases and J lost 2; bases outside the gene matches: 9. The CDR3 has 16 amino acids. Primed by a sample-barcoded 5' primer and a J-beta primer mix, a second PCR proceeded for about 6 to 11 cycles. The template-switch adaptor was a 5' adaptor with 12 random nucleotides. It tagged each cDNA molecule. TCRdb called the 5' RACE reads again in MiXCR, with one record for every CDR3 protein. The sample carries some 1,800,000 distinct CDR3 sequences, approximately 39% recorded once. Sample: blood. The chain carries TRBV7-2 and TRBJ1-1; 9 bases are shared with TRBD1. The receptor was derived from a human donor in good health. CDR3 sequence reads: CASSHPDRGSNTEAFF. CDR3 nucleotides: TGTGCCAGCAGCCATCCCGACAGGGGGTCAAACACTGAAGCTTTCTTT.